The clone carrying this TCR beta chain was seen a few times. This sample stems from a study of early T cells in non-severe SARS-CoV-2 infection. After removal of 6 bases from V and 4 bases from J, the junction contained 7 bases not matched to a gene. CDR3 length: 14 residues. Germline-derived CDR1 and CDR2 are MNHEY and SVGEGT. Each CDR3 protein gets one entry after TCRdb re-called the 5' RACE reads with MiXCR. The table has around 26,000 distinct CDR3 sequences, about 4% seen once; the top ten hold 4% to 5.5%. Sequencing was carried out using whole blood. This sequence was found in an adult who was a healthcare worker with PCR-confirmed SARS-CoV-2 infection or an uninfected control (not recorded which). V gene TRBV6-2 or TRBV6-3 combines with J gene TRBJ1-2; the match to TRBD1 covers 8 bases. The CDR3 loop is CASRGTGSFYGYTF. The CDR3 coding sequence is TGTGCCAGCAGGGGGACAGGCTCCTTCTATGGCTACACCTTC.